The 3 T cell receptor beta chains below were found in one sample sequenced in a study of regulatory T cells in long-lasting Graves disease. With iRepertoire HTBI primers and Arm-PCR of CDR3 regions, TCR beta libraries were built. TCRdb processed the multiplex PCR reads anew with MiXCR; each CDR3 protein has one entry. The profile shows 550,000 to 600,000 distinct CDR3 sequences, roughly 15% of them singletons. Noted time point: newly diagnosed GD, antithyroid drugs for less than 3 months. Extracted PBMC RNA gave rise to the TCR library. These same records also appear under a second study, on T cells in Graves' hyperthyroidism and ophthalmopathy.

Sequencing was performed on peripheral blood mononuclear cells (PBMCs), taken at new diagnosis, from a patient treated with antithyroid drugs. The receptor set was obtained from a man aged 18 to 30 with Graves disease.

This clonotype was observed a handful of times. A read error may explain this, as a much larger clone is one base away. V and J are TRBV28 and TRBJ2-3, with 8 bases lining up with TRBD2. V shed 4 bases, J shed 6 bases, and the junction held 15 bases outside the gene matches. This CDR3 comprises 17 residues. Germline V lookup: CDR1 MDHEN, CDR2 SYDVKM. The CDR3 protein is CASSSPLLAELGDTQYF. For the CDR3, the DNA is TGTGCCAGCAGTTCCCCCCTACTAGCGGAACTTGGGGATACGCAGTATTTT.

This clonotype was seen more than once but under ten times. V gene TRBV7-9 combines with J gene TRBJ2-6; D uncertain. Trimming left V 5 bases short and J 1 base short, with 12 bases between. The CDR3 is 16 amino acids. Looked up from germline, CDR1 is SEHNR and CDR2 is FQNEAQ (reference sequence). CDR3 DNA sequence: TGTGCCAGCAGCCCTTCTCTTGGGTCTGGGGCCAACGTCCTGACTTTC. Amino acids: CASSPSLGSGANVLTF.

This clonotype was seen a few times. The chain employs TRBV18 and TRBJ1-1, with 8 bases lining up with TRBD1. Trimming removed 5 bases from V and 4 bases from J; junction bases left unmatched: 6. The CDR3 runs to 14 residues. Germline assignment: CDR1 KGHSH and CDR2 LQKENI. Here the CDR3 reads CASSSRTGSTEAFF. Here the CDR3 DNA reads TGTGCCAGCTCAAGCCGGACAGGGTCCACTGAAGCTTTCTTT. Complete variable domain (other parts from reference TRBV18 and TRBJ1-1): NAGVMQNPRHLVRRRGQEARLRCSPMKGHSHVYWYRQLPEEGLKFMVYLQKENIIDESGMPKERFSAEFPKEGPSILRIQQVVRGDSAAYFCASSSRTGSTEAFFGQGTRLTVV.